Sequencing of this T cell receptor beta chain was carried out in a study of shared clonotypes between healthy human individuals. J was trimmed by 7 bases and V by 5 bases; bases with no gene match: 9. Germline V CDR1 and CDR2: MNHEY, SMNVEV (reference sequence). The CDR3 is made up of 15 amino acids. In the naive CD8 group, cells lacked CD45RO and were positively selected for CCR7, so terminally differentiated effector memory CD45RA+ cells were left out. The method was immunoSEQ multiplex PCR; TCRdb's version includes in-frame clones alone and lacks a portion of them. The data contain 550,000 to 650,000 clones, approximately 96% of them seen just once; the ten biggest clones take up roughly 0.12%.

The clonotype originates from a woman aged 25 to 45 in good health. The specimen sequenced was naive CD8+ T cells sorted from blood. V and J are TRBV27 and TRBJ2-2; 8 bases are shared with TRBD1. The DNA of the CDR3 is TGTGCCAGCAGTATACAGGGGGTTGGGGTCGGGGAGCTGTTTTTT. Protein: CASSIQGVGVGELFF.